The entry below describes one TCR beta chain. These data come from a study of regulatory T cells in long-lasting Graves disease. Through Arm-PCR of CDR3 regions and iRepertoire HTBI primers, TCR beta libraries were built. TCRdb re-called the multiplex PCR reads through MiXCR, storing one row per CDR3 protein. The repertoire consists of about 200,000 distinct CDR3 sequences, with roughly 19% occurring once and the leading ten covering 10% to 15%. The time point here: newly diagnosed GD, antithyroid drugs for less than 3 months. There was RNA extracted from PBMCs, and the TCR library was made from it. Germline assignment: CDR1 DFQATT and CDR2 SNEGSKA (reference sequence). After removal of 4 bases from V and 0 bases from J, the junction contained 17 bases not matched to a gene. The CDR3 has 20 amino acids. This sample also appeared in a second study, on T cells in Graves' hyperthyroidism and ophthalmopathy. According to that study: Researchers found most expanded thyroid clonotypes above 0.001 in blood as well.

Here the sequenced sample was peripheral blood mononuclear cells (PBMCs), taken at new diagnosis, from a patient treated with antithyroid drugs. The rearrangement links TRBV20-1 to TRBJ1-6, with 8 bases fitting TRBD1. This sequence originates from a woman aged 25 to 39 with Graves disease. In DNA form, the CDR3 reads TGCAGTGCTATAATCGCAGGGGGCCCGTTTATCAGCTCCTATAATTCACCCCTCCACTTT. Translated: CSAIIAGGPFISSYNSPLHF.